A selection of T cell receptor beta chains follows, all from one sample in a study of cytomegalovirus exposure and HLA in healthy donors. Here immunoSEQ multiplex PCR was the method, and the copy in TCRdb shows in-frame clones only, minus some. The sample consists of about 100,000 clones, more than 65% of them appearing once. Sequenced material: PBMCs. All receptors come from a woman aged 45-65 years in good health and CMV-seropositive. CDR3s include the opening cysteine and the closing phenylalanine or tryptophan. The D gene is left open where the match is weak. Clone size is shown for a subset of rows, as once, few, many or a class of expanded clone.

cdr3_nt: TGCGCCAGCGGTTTAAATCAGGGGAGCTCCTATAATTCACCCCTCCACTTT
cdr3_aa: CASGLNQGSSYNSPLHF
d_call: .
clone_size: .
v_call: TRBV10-2
j_call: TRBJ1-6

cdr3_nt: TGTGCCAGCAGCTTAGGTTTTAAGGGGGCGAGGGGCAATCAGCCCCAGCATTTT
cdr3_aa: CASSLGFKGARGNQPQHF
d_call: TRBD1
clone_size: .
v_call: TRBV13
j_call: TRBJ1-5

cdr3_nt: TGTGCCAGCAGTTATGGGCAGGGTATTAACACTGAAGCTTTCTTT
cdr3_aa: CASSYGQGINTEAFF
d_call: .
clone_size: .
v_call: TRBV6-6
j_call: TRBJ1-1

cdr3_nt: TGTGCTAGCAGCCCTCTAGCGTCTCCCTACAATGAGCAGTTCTTC
cdr3_aa: CASSPLASPYNEQFF
d_call: .
clone_size: .
v_call: TRBV7-7
j_call: TRBJ2-1

cdr3_nt: TGTGCTAGTGCCCCGGGGGGGCCGAGTGAGCAGTTCTTC
cdr3_aa: CASAPGGPSEQFF
d_call: TRBD2
clone_size: once
v_call: TRBV12-5
j_call: TRBJ2-1

cdr3_nt: TGTGCCAGCAGCCCGCTAGGAAGGAACTACAATGAGCAGTTCTTC
cdr3_aa: CASSPLGRNYNEQFF
d_call: .
clone_size: .
v_call: TRBV7-9
j_call: TRBJ2-1

cdr3_nt: TGTGCCAGCAGTATTGCCCGGACAGCTAGCTACGAGCAGTACTTC
cdr3_aa: CASSIARTASYEQYF
d_call: .
clone_size: few
v_call: TRBV6-1
j_call: TRBJ2-7

cdr3_nt: TGTGCCAGTAGTATAGAGGACAGGGCACGGCCTTATAGCAATCAGCCCCAGCATTTT
cdr3_aa: CASSIEDRARPYSNQPQHF
d_call: TRBD1
clone_size: .
v_call: TRBV19
j_call: TRBJ1-5

cdr3_nt: TGTGCCAGCAGCCCCACCCTCGGGACAGGGGATCCCAATGAGCAGTTCTTC
cdr3_aa: CASSPTLGTGDPNEQFF
d_call: TRBD1
clone_size: .
v_call: TRBV13
j_call: TRBJ2-1

cdr3_nt: TGTGCCTGGGGGGTAGTTGGGGCGGATGGCTACACCTTC
cdr3_aa: CAWGVVGADGYTF
d_call: .
clone_size: .
v_call: TRBV30
j_call: TRBJ1-2

cdr3_nt: TGTGCCAGCAGCGTAGGGGACAGGGCGAACTATGGCTACACCTTC
cdr3_aa: CASSVGDRANYGYTF
d_call: TRBD1
clone_size: .
v_call: TRBV9
j_call: TRBJ1-2

cdr3_nt: TGTGCCAGCAGTCCTATGACAGGGGGCATCACTGAAGCTTTCTTT
cdr3_aa: CASSPMTGGITEAFF
d_call: TRBD1
clone_size: .
v_call: TRBV27
j_call: TRBJ1-1

cdr3_nt: TGTGCCAGCAGCTTTCCTCGGGGGGCGGGAACTGAAGCTTTCTTT
cdr3_aa: CASSFPRGAGTEAFF
d_call: .
clone_size: .
v_call: TRBV7-8
j_call: TRBJ1-1

cdr3_nt: TGTGCCAGCAGCTTGGCGGAGGGCTACTACGAGCAGTACTTC
cdr3_aa: CASSLAEGYYEQYF
d_call: .
clone_size: .
v_call: TRBV5-4
j_call: TRBJ2-7

cdr3_nt: TGTGCCAGCAGCCTTACAGAATGGACTGAAGCTTTCTTT
cdr3_aa: CASSLTEWTEAFF
d_call: .
clone_size: .
v_call: TRBV9
j_call: TRBJ1-1

cdr3_nt: TGTGCCAGCAAACAGGTCGGCTACACCTTC
cdr3_aa: CASKQVGYTF
d_call: .
clone_size: few
v_call: TRBV19
j_call: TRBJ1-2

cdr3_nt: TGTGCTAGCAGCTTAGACGTAGCAAGCGAGCAGTACTTC
cdr3_aa: CASSLDVASEQYF
d_call: .
clone_size: .
v_call: TRBV7-7
j_call: TRBJ2-7